Listed here is a single T cell receptor (beta chain). Its antigen remains unidentified. This sample is drawn from a study of cytomegalovirus exposure and HLA in healthy donors. Overall study: There were around 100 million unique TCR beta sequences, drawn from about 190 million T cells, in an earlier analysis.

Study results and caveats: TRBV6-2, TRBV6-3 and other indistinguishable V segments were excluded. When the data were analyzed later, several of the most significant clusters appeared to be linked to common viral pathogens. DRB1 had the most TCR associations and HLA-C the fewest, a later analysis found, with rates varying by HLA locus.

The CDR3 length is 12 residues. The V gene lost 7 bases and the J gene lost 4 bases, with 11 bases spanning the gap. Germline CDR1 reads ENHRY; CDR2 reads SYGVKD. PCR used 60 Vbeta primers and 13 Jbeta primers. The assay was immunoSEQ multiplex PCR, and TCRdb's table has in-frame clones only and misses some. The sample has tens of thousands of clones; roughly 72% are singletons. Material for sequencing was PBMCs. This rearrangement joins TRBV10-3 to TRBJ2-7, with a possible D match to TRBD1 (5 bases). The TCR originated in a woman between 50 and 59 years old in good health and CMV-seropositive. In DNA form, the CDR3 reads TGTGCCATCATGGGGCCAGAGTACGAGCAGTACTTC. Protein sequence: CAIMGPEYEQYF.